This entry features one T cell receptor beta chain sequence. Sequencing was performed with immunoSEQ multiplex PCR; in TCRdb, only in-frame clones are kept and a portion is missing. The repertoire has tens of thousands of clones, approximately 91% of them found once; the top ten carry nearly 2%. This specimen belongs to a study of T cell changes during pregnancy in multiple sclerosis. The CDR3 runs to 15 residues. Germline CDR1 LGHNA, CDR2 YNFKEQ. The germline V and J ends were trimmed by 1 base and 7 bases, with 17 bases remaining between them. The chain uses TRBV4-2 and TRBJ2-7; a weak D match, TRBD2 (6 bases). The receptor comes from a female donor in good health, enrolled as a control in a pregnancy study. Sequenced here: CD4+ T cells from peripheral blood mononuclear cells, sampled after pregnancy. The CDR3 DNA sequence: TGTGCCAGCAGCCAAGGAACGGGAGTTCTTAGGGAGCAGTACTTC. Translated, it gives CASSQGTGVLREQYF.